The 20 T cell receptor beta chains listed next were all sequenced from one sample in a study of T cell responses to AZD1222 COVID-19 vaccine. Profiling relied on immunoSEQ multiplex PCR, and the TCRdb table lists in-frame clones only, not all of them. The sample consists of 100,000 to 120,000 clones, 81% of them appearing once. The sample consisted of peripheral blood, taken on day 0 of AZD1222 vaccination. These TCRs come from an adult in good health.

This clone was counted a single time. The chain couples TRBV28 to TRBJ2-7; D is uncertain. CDR3 length equals 12 residues. CDR1 is MDHEN and CDR2 is SYDVKM in the germline V gene. V was clipped by 10 bases and J by 1 base, with 11 bases between them. The CDR3 DNA reads as TGTGCCATTAGGGCCGATTCCTACGAGCAGTACTTC. This codes for CAIRADSYEQYF.

The chain carries TRBV9 and TRBJ1-2; D gene uncertain. CDR1 is SGDLS and CDR2 is YYNGEE in the germline V gene. The CDR3 loop spans 15 amino acids. Trimming took off 4 bases at V and 0 bases at J, with 13 bases between the two ends. CDR3 sequence: CASSPDRLTNYGYTF. CDR3 nucleotides: TGTGCCAGCAGCCCAGACCGACTCACTAACTATGGCTACACCTTC.

V and J are TRBV28 and TRBJ1-4; D might be TRBD1 (6 bases). The CDR3 loop spans 17 amino acids. Deletions cut 1 base from V and 6 bases from J, with 18 bases between. Germline CDR1 reads MDHEN; CDR2 reads SYDVKM. The CDR3: CASSLSLGATGDEKLFF. The CDR3 bases are TGTGCCAGCAGTTTATCCTTGGGGGCGACGGGAGATGAAAAACTGTTTTTT.

The CDR3 is CASTPRKGSSYEQYF. In DNA form, the CDR3 reads TGTGCCAGTACCCCTCGAAAAGGGAGCTCCTACGAGCAGTACTTC. The rearrangement links TRBV19 to TRBJ2-7, with D possibly being TRBD2 (5 bases). Between the trimmed V and J ends, which lost 7 bases and 0 bases, there was a span of 16 bases. This CDR3 has 15 amino acids. CDR1 LNHDA and CDR2 SQIVND come from the germline V gene (reference sequence).

The V and J genes are TRBV7-3 and TRBJ2-7, with 10 bases that match TRBD2. V was pared by 5 bases and J by 5 bases, with 12 bases of the junction left unmatched. This CDR3 region has 16 residues. The germline gives CDR1 SGHTA, CDR2 FQGTGA. The CDR3 DNA is TGTGCCAGCAGCCCCACCGGGACTAGCGTTCCCAACGAGCAGTACTTC. This gives the protein CASSPTGTSVPNEQYF. Drawing the rest from reference TRBV7-3 and TRBJ2-7, the complete variable domain is GAGVSQTPSNKVTEKGKYVELRCDPISGHTALYWYRQSLGQGPEFLIYFQGTGAADDSGLPNDRFFAVRPEGSVSTLKIQRTERGDSAVYLCASSPTGTSVPNEQYFGPGTRLTVT.

The rearrangement joins TRBV7-9 to TRBJ2-1; the D is unclear. Trimming took off 3 bases at V and 9 bases at J, with 9 bases between the two ends. Germline CDR1 and CDR2: SEHNR and FQNEAQ (reference sequence). CDR3 size: 12 residues. CDR3 nucleotides: TGTGCCAGCAGCTTCCCTAGAGCTGAGCAGTTCTTC. It codes for CASSFPRAEQFF.

The chain recombines TRBV28 with TRBJ1-1; maybe TRBD1 (6 bases). CDR1 and CDR2 (germline): MDHEN, SYDVKM. V lost 6 bases and J 4 bases, leaving 15 bases between the germline ends. The CDR3 sequence is 14 residues long. As DNA, the CDR3 is TGTGCCAGCAGGGGGGCCCGTCCCGTCACTGAAGCTTTCTTT. Its protein product is CASRGARPVTEAFF.

The rearrangement uses TRBV2 and TRBJ2-1; D is uncertain. Trimming left V 8 bases short and J 9 bases short, with 11 bases between. The CDR3 loop spans 11 amino acids. The V gene's germline CDR1 is SNHLY and CDR2 FYNNEI. The chain's CDR3 is CASAALVEQFF. In DNA, the CDR3 is TGTGCCAGCGCGGCCCTGGTTGAGCAGTTCTTC.

J is TRBJ2-1 and V is TRBV19; TRBD2 agrees at 12 bases. V shed 7 bases and J 6 bases; nucleotides not matched to a gene: 10. CDR3 size: 16 residues. The germline V gene has CDR1 LNHDA and CDR2 SQIVND (reference sequence). The CDR3 DNA reads as TGTGCCAGTACCCGACCGGGACTAGCGGGTGTCAATGAGCAGTTCTTC. This encodes CASTRPGLAGVNEQFF.

V gene TRBV6-5 combines with J gene TRBJ1-2; 7 bases map to TRBD1. CDR1 is MNHEY and CDR2 is SVGAGI in the germline V gene. The ends lost 2 bases at V and 1 base at J; junction bases unmatched: 4. The CDR3 has 15 amino acids. The CDR3 loop is CASSYRDSHNYGYTF. In DNA, the CDR3 is TGTGCCAGCAGTTACCGGGACAGTCATAACTATGGCTACACCTTC.

The genes are TRBV28 and TRBJ1-1, with D maybe TRBD1 (6 bases). CDR1 is MDHEN, CDR2 SYDVKM, per germline. V lost 6 bases and J lost 2, with 13 bases in between. CDR3 length: 14 amino acids. The CDR3 sequence: CASSPRGYNTEAFF. CDR3 DNA: TGTGCCAGCAGCCCCAGGGGCTATAACACTGAAGCTTTCTTT.

This clone was observed a few times. This chain links TRBV9 with TRBJ1-1; 9 bases align to TRBD1. Germline trimming cut 0 bases from V and 3 bases from J; bases unmatched to any gene: 0. The length of the CDR3 is 14 residues. CDR1 SGDLS and CDR2 YYNGEE come from the germline V gene. In DNA, the CDR3 is TGTGCCAGCAGCGTAGGACAGGGGGACACTGAAGCTTTCTTT. Its protein product is CASSVGQGDTEAFF. Complete variable domain (other parts from reference TRBV9 and TRBJ1-1): DSGVTQTPKHLITATGQRVTLRCSPRSGDLSVYWYQQSLDQGLQFLIQYYNGEERAKGNILERFSAQQFPDLHSELNLSSLELGDSALYFCASSVGQGDTEAFFGQGTRLTVV.

The table lists this clone with a few counts. V and J are TRBV10-3 and TRBJ1-5, with TRBD1 matching 7 bases. Germline V CDR1 and CDR2: ENHRY, SYGVKD. The CDR3 is 14 residues long. With 2 bases clipped from V and 5 bases from J, the junction kept 3 bases outside the gene matches. The CDR3 sequence: CAISEGTDDQPQHF. CDR3 DNA sequence: TGTGCCATCAGTGAGGGGACAGACGATCAGCCCCAGCATTTT.

CDR3 coding DNA: TGTGCCTGGAGTAAACTGACTATCAAGGGGGAGACCCAGTACTTC. It specifies CAWSKLTIKGETQYF. The chain uses TRBV30 and TRBJ2-5; tentatively, D is TRBD1 or TRBD2 (5 bases each). V shed 2 bases and J shed 5 bases, with 18 bases lying between them. This CDR3 comprises 15 residues. The V gene's germline CDR1 is GTSNPN and CDR2 SVGIG (reference sequence). The full variable domain, completed using reference TRBV30 and TRBJ2-5, is SQTIHQWPATLVQPVGSPLSLECTVEGTSNPNLYWYRQAAGRGLQLLFYSVGIGQISSEVPQNLSASRPQDRQFILSSKKLLLSDSGFYLCAWSKLTIKGETQYFGPGTRLLVL.

The chain joins TRBV4-3 to TRBJ1-4, with D maybe TRBD1 (6 bases). CDR1 is LGHNA and CDR2 is YSLEER in the germline V gene. With 0 bases removed from V and 8 bases from J, the gap between germline ends came to 19 bases. The CDR3 is 17 residues long. The CDR3 sequence: CASSQDQWREGGEKLFF. DNA for the CDR3: TGCGCCAGCAGCCAAGATCAATGGAGGGAAGGGGGGGAAAAACTGTTTTTT.

The V gene is TRBV19, the J gene TRBJ2-1; the D gene is possibly TRBD2 (5 bases). Trimming pared 5 bases from V and 0 bases from J, leaving 20 bases between. The CDR3 has 18 residues. Germline loops: CDR1 LNHDA, CDR2 SQIVND (reference sequence). The CDR3 nucleotides read TGTGCCAGTAGTCGCCACCGACCCGGGGTGAGCTCCTACAATGAGCAGTTCTTC. It yields the protein CASSRHRPGVSSYNEQFF.

This clone was observed a few times. CDR3 protein: CASSIKRGSTDTQYF. The CDR3, as DNA: TGTGCCAGTAGTATCAAGCGGGGAAGCACAGATACGCAGTATTTT. The chain has TRBV19 and TRBJ2-3; 7 bases match TRBD2. Germline V gene lookup returns CDR1 LNHDA and CDR2 SQIVND (reference sequence). V lost 3 bases and J lost 0; bases outside the gene matches: 3. CDR3 length: 15 residues.

The chain employs TRBV7-9 and TRBJ2-6; 9 nucleotides match TRBD1. This CDR3 has 19 residues. CDR1 and CDR2 from the germline V gene are SEHNR and FQNEAQ (reference sequence). The V gene end was trimmed by 5 bases and the J gene end by 3 bases; junction bases not matched to a gene: 14. The CDR3 DNA is TGTGCCAGCAGCCAGAGGACAGGGGATTTTTCGGGTGGGGCCAACGTCCTGACTTTC. This codes for CASSQRTGDFSGGANVLTF.

The chain employs TRBV27 and TRBJ2-1; 10 bases agree with TRBD2. The V and J ends lost 6 bases and 10 bases, in that order; junction bases with no gene match: 15. The CDR3 contains 16 residues. The germline V gene encodes CDR1 MNHEY and CDR2 SMNVEV (reference sequence). The CDR3 nucleotides are TGTGCCAGCAGACCAAGCGGGAGGGCCCCCGTCGGGGAGCAGTTCTTC. Its protein product is CASRPSGRAPVGEQFF.

V is TRBV9 and J is TRBJ2-1, with D possibly being TRBD2 (5 bases). Deletions cut 0 bases from V and 0 bases from J, with 10 bases between. Germline CDR1 reads SGDLS; CDR2 reads YYNGEE. The length of the CDR3 is 16 residues. The CDR3 is CASSVDPGSSYNEQFF. The DNA for the CDR3 is TGTGCCAGCAGCGTAGATCCGGGGAGCTCCTACAATGAGCAGTTCTTC.